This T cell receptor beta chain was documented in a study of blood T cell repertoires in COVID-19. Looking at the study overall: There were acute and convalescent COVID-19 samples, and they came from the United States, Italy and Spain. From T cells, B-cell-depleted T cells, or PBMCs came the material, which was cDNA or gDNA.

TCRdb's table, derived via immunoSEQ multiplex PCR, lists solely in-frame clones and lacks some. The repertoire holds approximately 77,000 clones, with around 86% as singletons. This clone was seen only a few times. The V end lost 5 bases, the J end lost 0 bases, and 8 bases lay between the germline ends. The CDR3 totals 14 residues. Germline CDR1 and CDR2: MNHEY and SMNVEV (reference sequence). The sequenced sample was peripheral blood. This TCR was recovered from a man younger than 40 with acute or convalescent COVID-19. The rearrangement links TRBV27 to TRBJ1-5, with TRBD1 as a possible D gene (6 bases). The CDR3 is CASSGGDSNQPQHF. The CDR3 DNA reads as TGTGCCAGCAGTGGGGGCGATAGCAATCAGCCCCAGCATTTT.